The clone carrying this TCR beta chain has just one count. The data derive from a study of cytomegalovirus exposure and HLA in healthy donors. 13 Jbeta primers and 60 Vbeta primers were used for the PCR. Method: immunoSEQ multiplex PCR; TCRdb's copy keeps in-frame clones and lacks some. The sample shows 90,000 to 120,000 clones, 60% to 80% of them seen only once. Germline V gene lookup returns CDR1 LGHNA and CDR2 YSLEER. The CDR3 length is 15 residues. V was pared by 1 base and J by 7 bases, with 5 bases of the junction left unmatched. The TCR comes from a man between 18 and 29 years old in good health and CMV-seronegative. The chain is built from TRBV4-3 and TRBJ2-7, with TRBD2 matching 12 bases. The sample taken for sequencing was PBMCs. CDR3 region: CASSQGLAGAKEQYF. CDR3 sequence (DNA): TGCGCCAGCAGCCAAGGACTAGCGGGGGCCAAGGAGCAGTACTTC.